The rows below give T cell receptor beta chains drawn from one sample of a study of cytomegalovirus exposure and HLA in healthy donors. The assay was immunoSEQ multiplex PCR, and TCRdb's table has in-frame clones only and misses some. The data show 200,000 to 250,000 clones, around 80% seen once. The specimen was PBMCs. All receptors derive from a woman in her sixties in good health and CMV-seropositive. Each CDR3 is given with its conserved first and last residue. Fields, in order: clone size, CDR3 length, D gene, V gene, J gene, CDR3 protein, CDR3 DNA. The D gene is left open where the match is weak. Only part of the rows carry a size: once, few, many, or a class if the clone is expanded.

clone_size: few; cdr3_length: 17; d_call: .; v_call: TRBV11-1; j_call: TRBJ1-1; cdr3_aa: CASSHNSRQISESEAFF; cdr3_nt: TGTGCCAGCAGCCACAACAGCCGACAGATCTCAGAGTCTGAAGCTTTCTTT
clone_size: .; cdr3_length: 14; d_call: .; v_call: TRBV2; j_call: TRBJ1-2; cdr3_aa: CASRTPGNYYGYTF; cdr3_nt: TGTGCCAGCAGGACCCCCGGGAACTACTATGGCTACACCTTC
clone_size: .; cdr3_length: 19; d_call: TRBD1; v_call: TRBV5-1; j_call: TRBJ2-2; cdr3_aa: CASSPGDTAGQAPEGELFF; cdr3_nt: TGCGCCAGCAGCCCTGGCGATACCGCTGGACAGGCCCCTGAAGGGGAGCTGTTTTTT
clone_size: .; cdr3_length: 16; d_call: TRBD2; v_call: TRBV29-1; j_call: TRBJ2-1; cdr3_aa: CSVVSSVTSGGNEQFF; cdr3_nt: TGCAGCGTTGTATCCAGTGTGACTAGCGGGGGTAATGAGCAGTTCTTC
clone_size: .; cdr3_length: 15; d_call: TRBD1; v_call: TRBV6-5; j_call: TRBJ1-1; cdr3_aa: CASSPGTGGAYGAFF; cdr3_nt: TGTGCCAGCAGTCCCGGGACAGGGGGCGCTTATGGAGCTTTCTTT
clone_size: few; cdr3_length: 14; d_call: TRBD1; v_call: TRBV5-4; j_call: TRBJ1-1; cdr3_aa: CASSPRDRGTEAFF; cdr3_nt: TGTGCCAGCAGCCCGCGGGACAGGGGGACTGAAGCTTTCTTT
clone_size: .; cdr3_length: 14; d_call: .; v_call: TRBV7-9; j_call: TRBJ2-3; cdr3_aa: CASSLPGGTDTQYF; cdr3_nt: TGTGCCAGCAGCTTACCGGGGGGCACAGATACGCAGTATTTT
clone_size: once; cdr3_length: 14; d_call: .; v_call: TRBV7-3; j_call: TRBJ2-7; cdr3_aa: CASSLVPGVYEQYF; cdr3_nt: TGTGCCAGCAGCTTAGTTCCGGGTGTCTACGAGCAGTACTTC
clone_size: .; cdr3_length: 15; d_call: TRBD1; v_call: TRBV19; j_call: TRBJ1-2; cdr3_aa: CASSAPGQGAYGYTF; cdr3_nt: TGTGCCAGTAGTGCTCCGGGACAGGGGGCCTATGGCTACACCTTC
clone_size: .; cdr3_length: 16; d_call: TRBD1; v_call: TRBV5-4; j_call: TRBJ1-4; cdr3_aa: CASSTGQGGSNEKLFF; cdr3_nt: TGTGCCAGCAGCACTGGACAGGGGGGGAGTAATGAAAAACTGTTTTTT
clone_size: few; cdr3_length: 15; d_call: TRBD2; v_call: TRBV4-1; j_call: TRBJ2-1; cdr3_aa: CASSHQGLAGGEQFF; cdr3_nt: TGCGCCAGCAGCCACCAGGGACTAGCGGGAGGCGAGCAGTTCTTC
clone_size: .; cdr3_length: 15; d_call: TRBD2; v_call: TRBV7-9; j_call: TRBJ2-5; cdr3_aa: CSSSDGTSAQETQYF; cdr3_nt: TGTTCCAGCAGCGATGGGACTAGCGCACAAGAGACCCAGTACTTC
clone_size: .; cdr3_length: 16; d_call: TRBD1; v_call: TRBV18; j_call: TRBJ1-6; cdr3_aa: CASSVQGARYNSPLHF; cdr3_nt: TGTGCCAGCTCAGTACAGGGGGCGCGGTATAATTCACCCCTCCACTTT
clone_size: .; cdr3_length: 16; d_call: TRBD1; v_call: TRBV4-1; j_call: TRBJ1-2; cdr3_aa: CASSQAPGQGVGGYTF; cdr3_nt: TGCGCCAGCAGCCAAGCACCGGGACAGGGGGTTGGGGGCTACACCTTC
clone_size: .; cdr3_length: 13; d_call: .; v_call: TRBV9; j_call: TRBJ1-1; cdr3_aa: CASSVGVGGEAFF; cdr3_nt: TGTGCCAGCAGCGTAGGGGTGGGAGGGGAAGCTTTCTTT
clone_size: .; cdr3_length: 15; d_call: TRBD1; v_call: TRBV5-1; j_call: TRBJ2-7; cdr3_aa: CASSVGDRQTYEQYF; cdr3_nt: TGCGCCAGCAGTGTTGGGGACAGGCAGACCTACGAGCAGTACTTC
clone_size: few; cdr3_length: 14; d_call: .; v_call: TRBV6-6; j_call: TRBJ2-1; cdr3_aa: CASRRSSESNEQFF; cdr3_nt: TGTGCCAGCAGGCGATCTAGTGAATCCAATGAGCAGTTCTTC
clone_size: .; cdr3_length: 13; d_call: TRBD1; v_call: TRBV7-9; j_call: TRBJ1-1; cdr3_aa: CASTIPGGTEAFF; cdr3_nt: TGTGCCAGCACCATTCCAGGGGGCACTGAAGCTTTCTTT
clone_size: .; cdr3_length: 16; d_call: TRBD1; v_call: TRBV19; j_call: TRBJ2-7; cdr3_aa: CASGSPGTGASYEQYF; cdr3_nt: TGTGCCAGTGGTTCACCCGGGACAGGCGCCTCCTACGAGCAGTACTTC
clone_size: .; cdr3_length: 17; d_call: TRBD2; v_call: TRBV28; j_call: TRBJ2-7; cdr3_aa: CASSLSGIAGDSYEQYF; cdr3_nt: TGTGCCAGCAGTTTATCTGGAATAGCGGGGGACTCCTACGAGCAGTACTTC
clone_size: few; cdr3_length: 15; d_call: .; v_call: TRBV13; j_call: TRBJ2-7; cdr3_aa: CASSPAGAGAYEQYF; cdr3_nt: TGTGCCAGCAGCCCCGCCGGGGCAGGGGCCTACGAGCAGTACTTC
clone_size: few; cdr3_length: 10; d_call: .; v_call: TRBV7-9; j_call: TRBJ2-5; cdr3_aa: CASSRETQYF; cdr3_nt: TGTGCCAGCAGCCGGGAGACCCAGTACTTC
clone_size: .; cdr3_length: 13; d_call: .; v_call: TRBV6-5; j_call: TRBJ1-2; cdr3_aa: CASREQGRSGYTF; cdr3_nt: TGTGCCAGCAGGGAACAGGGCCGGAGTGGCTACACCTTC
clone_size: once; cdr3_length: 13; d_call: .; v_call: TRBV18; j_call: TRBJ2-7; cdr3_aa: CASSPPNGGNQYF; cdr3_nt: TGTGCCAGCTCACCGCCAAACGGGGGAAACCAGTACTTC
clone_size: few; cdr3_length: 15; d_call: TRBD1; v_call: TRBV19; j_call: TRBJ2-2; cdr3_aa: CASSIDRANTGELFF; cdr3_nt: TGTGCCAGTAGTATCGACAGGGCGAACACCGGGGAGCTGTTTTTT
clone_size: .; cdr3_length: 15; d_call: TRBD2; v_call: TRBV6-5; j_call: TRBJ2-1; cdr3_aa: CASSYTLAGGREQFF; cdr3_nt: TGTGCCAGCAGTTACACCTTAGCGGGGGGTCGTGAGCAGTTCTTC
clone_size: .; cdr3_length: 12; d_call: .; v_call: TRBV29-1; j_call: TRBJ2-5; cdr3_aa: CSAAGPQETQYF; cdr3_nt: TGCAGCGCCGCGGGACCCCAAGAGACCCAGTACTTC
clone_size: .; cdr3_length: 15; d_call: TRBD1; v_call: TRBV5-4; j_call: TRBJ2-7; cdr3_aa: CASSFPDRGNYEQYF; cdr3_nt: TGTGCCAGCAGCTTCCCGGACAGGGGGAACTACGAGCAGTACTTC
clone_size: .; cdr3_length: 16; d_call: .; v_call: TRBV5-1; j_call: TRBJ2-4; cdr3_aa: CASSLEGHPAKNIQYF; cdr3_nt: TGCGCCAGCAGCTTGGAGGGACACCCAGCCAAAAACATTCAGTACTTC
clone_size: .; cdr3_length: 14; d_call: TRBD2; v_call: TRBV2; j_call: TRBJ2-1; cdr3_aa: CASNRVAGDNEQFF; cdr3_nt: TGTGCCAGCAATCGAGTAGCGGGAGATAATGAGCAGTTCTTC
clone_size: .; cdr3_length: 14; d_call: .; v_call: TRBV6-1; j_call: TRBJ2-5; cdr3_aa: CASRSHVGGETQYF; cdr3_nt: TGTGCCAGCAGGTCCCATGTGGGGGGAGAGACCCAGTACTTC
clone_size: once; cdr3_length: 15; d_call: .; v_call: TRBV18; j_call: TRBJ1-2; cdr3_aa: CASSPPSTYNYGYTF; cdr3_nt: TGTGCCAGCTCACCCCCGTCGACTTATAACTATGGCTACACCTTC
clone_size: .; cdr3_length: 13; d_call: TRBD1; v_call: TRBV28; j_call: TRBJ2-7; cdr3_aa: CASSWGQGGAQYF; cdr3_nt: TGTGCCAGCAGTTGGGGACAGGGAGGGGCGCAGTACTTC
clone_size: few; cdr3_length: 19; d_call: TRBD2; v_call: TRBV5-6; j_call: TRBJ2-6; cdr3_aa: CASSLEVAGGLSGANVLTF; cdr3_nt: TGTGCCAGCAGCTTGGAGGTGGCGGGGGGGCTGTCTGGGGCCAACGTCCTGACTTTC
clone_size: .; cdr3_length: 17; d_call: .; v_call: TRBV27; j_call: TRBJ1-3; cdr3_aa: CASSSAYQGGSGNTIYF; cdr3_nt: TGTGCCAGCAGTTCCGCGTACCAGGGAGGATCTGGAAACACCATATATTTT
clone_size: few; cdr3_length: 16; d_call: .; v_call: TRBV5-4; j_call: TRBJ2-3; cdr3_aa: CASNPGGGGTTDTQYF; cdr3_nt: TGTGCCAGCAACCCGGGGGGCGGGGGTACGACAGATACGCAGTATTTT
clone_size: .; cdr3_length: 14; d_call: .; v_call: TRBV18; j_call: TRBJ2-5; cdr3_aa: CASSPDRARWTQYF; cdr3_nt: TGTGCCAGCTCTCCGGACAGAGCAAGATGGACCCAGTACTTC
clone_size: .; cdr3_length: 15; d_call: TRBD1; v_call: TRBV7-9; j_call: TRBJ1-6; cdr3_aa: CASSEDRGWNSPLHF; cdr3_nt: TGTGCCAGCAGCGAGGACAGGGGGTGGAATTCACCCCTCCACTTT
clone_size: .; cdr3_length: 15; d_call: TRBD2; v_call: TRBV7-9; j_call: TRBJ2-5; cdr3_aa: CASSPQRGHQETQYF; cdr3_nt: TGTGCCAGCAGCCCTCAGCGGGGGCACCAAGAGACCCAGTACTTC
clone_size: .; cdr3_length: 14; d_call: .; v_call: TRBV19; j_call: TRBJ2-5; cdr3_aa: CASSIEAAEKTQYF; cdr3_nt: TGCGCCAGTAGTATCGAGGCGGCGGAGAAGACCCAGTACTTC
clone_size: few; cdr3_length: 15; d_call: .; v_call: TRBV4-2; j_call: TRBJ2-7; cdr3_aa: CASSQNRGGSYEQYF; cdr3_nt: TGTGCCAGCAGCCAAAATAGGGGGGGCTCCTACGAGCAGTACTTC
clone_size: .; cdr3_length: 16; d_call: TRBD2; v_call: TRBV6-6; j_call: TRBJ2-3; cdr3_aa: CASSVTSGGAVDTQYF; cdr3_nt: TGTGCCAGCAGTGTAACTAGCGGGGGGGCCGTGGATACGCAGTATTTT
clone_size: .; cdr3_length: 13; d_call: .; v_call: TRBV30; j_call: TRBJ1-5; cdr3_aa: CAWSTGNNQPQHF; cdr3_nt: TGTGCCTGGAGTACAGGGAACAATCAGCCCCAGCATTTT
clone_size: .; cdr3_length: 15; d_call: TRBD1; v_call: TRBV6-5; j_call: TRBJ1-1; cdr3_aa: CASSPSAGGNTEAFF; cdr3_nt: TGTGCCAGCAGTCCCTCCGCAGGGGGGAACACTGAAGCTTTCTTT
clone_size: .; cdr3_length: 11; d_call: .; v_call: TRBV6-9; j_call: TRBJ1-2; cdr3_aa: CAILPPHGYTF; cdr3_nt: TGTGCCATACTACCCCCCCATGGCTACACCTTC
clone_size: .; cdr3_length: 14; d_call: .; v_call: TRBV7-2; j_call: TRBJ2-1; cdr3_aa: CASSLASSVNEQFF; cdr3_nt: TGTGCCAGCAGCTTAGCGAGTAGTGTCAATGAGCAGTTCTTC
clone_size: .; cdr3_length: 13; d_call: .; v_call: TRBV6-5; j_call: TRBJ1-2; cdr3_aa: CASSYRGIHGYTF; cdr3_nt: TGTGCCAGCAGTTACAGGGGAATCCATGGCTACACCTTC
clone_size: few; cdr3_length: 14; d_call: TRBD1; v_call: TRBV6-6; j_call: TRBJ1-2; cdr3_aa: CASRPGTGTFGYTF; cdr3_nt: TGTGCCAGCAGACCCGGGACAGGGACCTTTGGCTACACCTTC
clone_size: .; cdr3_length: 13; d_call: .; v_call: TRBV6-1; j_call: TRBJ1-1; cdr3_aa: CASHWTMNTEAFF; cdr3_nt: TGTGCCAGCCACTGGACAATGAACACTGAAGCTTTCTTT
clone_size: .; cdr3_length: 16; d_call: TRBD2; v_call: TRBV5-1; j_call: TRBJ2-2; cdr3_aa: CASSWIAGDHTGELFF; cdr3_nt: TGCGCCAGCAGCTGGATAGCGGGAGACCACACCGGGGAGCTGTTTTTT
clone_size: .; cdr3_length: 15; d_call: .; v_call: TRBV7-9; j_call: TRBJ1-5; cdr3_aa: CASSPVGGKEQPQHF; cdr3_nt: TGTGCCAGCAGCCCGGTTGGGGGGAAAGAACAGCCCCAGCATTTT
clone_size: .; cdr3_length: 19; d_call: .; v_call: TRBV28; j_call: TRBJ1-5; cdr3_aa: CASSHLGRYQEAVNQPQHF; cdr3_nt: TGTGCCAGCAGTCATCTCGGGAGGTACCAGGAGGCGGTCAATCAGCCCCAGCATTTT
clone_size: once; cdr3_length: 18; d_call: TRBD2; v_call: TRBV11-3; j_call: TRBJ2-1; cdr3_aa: CASSPPSGTSGSYNEQFF; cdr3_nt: TGTGCCAGCAGCCCGCCATCCGGGACTAGCGGCTCCTACAATGAGCAGTTCTTC
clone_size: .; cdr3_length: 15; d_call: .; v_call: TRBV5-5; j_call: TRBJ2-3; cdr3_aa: CASSPVTGGTDTQYF; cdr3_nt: TGTGCCAGCAGCCCCGTGACAGGCGGCACAGATACGCAGTATTTT
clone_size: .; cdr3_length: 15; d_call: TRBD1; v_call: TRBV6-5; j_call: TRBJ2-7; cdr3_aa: CASRTLQGASHEQYF; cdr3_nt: TGTGCCAGCAGAACTTTACAGGGGGCTTCCCACGAGCAGTACTTC
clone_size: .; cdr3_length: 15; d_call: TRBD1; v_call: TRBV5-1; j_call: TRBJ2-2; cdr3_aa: CASSAGQGAPGELFF; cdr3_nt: TGCGCCAGCAGCGCCGGACAGGGGGCGCCCGGGGAGCTGTTTTTT
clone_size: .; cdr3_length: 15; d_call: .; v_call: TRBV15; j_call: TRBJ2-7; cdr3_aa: CATGWRSGIAYEQYF; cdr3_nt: TGTGCCACCGGGTGGCGGTCGGGGATCGCCTACGAGCAGTACTTC
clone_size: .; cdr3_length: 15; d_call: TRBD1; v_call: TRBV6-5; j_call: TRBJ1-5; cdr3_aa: CASSYRGQGSQPQHF; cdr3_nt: TGTGCCAGCAGTTATCGCGGACAGGGGAGTCAGCCCCAGCATTTT
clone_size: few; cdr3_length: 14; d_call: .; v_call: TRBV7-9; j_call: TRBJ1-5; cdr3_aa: CASTRGDGNQPQHF; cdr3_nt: TGTGCCAGCACCCGGGGGGACGGTAATCAGCCCCAGCATTTT